This T cell receptor (beta chain) is from a study of T-cell reconstitution after alpha-beta-depleted transplantation in children. As it was prepared, the TCRbeta library received unique molecular identifiers. TCRdb reprocessed the PCR reads via MiXCR and lists one record per CDR3 protein. In the table there are about 610,000 distinct CDR3 sequences, about 10% of which are singletons. The germline gives CDR1 MRHNA, CDR2 SNTAGT. There are 17 residues in the CDR3. With V trimmed by 0 bases and J by 3 bases, 5 bases remained unmatched. This clonotype has a count of ten or more. This rearrangement joins TRBV6-4 to TRBJ2-1, with 10 bases matching TRBD1. This specimen was PBMCs from the stem cell graft donor, taken from the stem cell graft. The sequence came from a human donor who donated a stem cell graft to a child with acute myeloid leukemia. CDR3: CASSDSGQGSLYNEQFF. The CDR3, as DNA: TGTGCCAGCAGTGACTCGGGACAGGGGTCCCTCTACAATGAGCAGTTCTTC.